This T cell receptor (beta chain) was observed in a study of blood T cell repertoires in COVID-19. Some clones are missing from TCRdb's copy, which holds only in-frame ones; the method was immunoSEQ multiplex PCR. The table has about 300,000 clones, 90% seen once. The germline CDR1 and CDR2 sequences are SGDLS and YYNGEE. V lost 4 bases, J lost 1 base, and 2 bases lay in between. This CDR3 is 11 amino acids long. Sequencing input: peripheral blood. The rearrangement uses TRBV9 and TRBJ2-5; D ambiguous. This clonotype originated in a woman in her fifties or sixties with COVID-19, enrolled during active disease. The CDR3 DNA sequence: TGTGCCAGCAGCCTCCAAGAGACCCAGTACTTC. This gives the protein CASSLQETQYF.